Only a few counts were recorded for the clone carrying this TCR beta chain. This sample is part of a study of beta chain features in type 1 diabetes. This CDR3 is 16 amino acids long. The germline V gene encodes CDR1 SEHNR and CDR2 FQNEAQ (reference sequence). V dropped 8 bases and J dropped 4; count of bases not matched to a gene: 13. Investigators reverse transcribed all isolated RNA, so they sequenced expressed TCRB transcripts. Produced via immunoSEQ multiplex PCR; TCRdb's table is partial and in-frame only. The profile shows just over 450,000 clones, 30% of them singletons. This clonotype originated in a man aged 18 to 30 in good health. The rearrangement links TRBV7-9 to TRBJ2-2, with TRBD2 identical over 7 bases. The sequencing input was naive CD4+ T cells from blood. The CDR3 loop reads CASQNPPAGFTGELFF. CDR3 sequence (DNA): TGTGCCAGCCAAAACCCCCCAGCGGGGTTCACCGGGGAGCTGTTTTTT.